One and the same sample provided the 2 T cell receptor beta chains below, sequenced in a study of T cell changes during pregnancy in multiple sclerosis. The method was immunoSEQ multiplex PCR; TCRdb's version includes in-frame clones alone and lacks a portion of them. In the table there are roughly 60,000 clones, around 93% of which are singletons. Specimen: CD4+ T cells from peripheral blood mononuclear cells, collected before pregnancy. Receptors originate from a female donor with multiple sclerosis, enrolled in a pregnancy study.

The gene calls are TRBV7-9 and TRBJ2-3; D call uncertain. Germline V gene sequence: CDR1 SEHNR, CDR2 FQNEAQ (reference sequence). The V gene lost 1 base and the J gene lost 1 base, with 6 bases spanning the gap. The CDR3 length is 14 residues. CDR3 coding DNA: TGTGCCAGCAGCTTAGGACTCGGCACAGATACGCAGTATTTT. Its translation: CASSLGLGTDTQYF.

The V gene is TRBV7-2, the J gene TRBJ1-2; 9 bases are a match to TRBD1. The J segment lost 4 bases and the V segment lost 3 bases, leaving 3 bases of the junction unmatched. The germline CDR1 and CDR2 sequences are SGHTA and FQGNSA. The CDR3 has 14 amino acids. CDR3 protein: CASSFADRGYGYTF. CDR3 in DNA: TGTGCCAGCAGCTTTGCGGACAGGGGCTATGGCTACACCTTC.